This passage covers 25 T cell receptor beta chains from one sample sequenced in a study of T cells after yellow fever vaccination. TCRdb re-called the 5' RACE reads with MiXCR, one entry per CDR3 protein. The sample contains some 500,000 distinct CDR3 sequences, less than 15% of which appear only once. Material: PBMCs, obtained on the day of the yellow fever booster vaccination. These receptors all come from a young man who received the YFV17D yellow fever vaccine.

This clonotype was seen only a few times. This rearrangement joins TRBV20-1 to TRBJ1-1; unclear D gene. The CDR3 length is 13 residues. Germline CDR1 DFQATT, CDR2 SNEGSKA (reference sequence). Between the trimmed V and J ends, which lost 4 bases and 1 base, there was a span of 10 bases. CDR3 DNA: TGCAGTGCTAACCCTGACCAGAACACTGAAGCTTTCTTT. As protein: CSANPDQNTEAFF.

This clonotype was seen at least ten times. This chain's CDR3 is CASSKQGPYEQYF. CDR3 coding DNA: TGTGCCAGCAGCAAGCAGGGCCCCTACGAGCAGTACTTC. V and J are TRBV7-9 and TRBJ2-7; D is perhaps TRBD1 (5 bases). V lost 5 bases to trimming and J lost 2 bases, with 10 bases between them. The CDR3 consists of 13 residues. CDR1 is SEHNR, CDR2 FQNEAQ, per germline (reference sequence).

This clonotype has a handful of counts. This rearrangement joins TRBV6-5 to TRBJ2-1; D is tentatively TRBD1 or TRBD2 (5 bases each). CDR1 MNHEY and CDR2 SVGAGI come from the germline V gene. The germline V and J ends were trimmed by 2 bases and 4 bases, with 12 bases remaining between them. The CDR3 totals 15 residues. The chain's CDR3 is CASSYGGSTYNEQFF. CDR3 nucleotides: TGTGCCAGCAGTTACGGGGGATCCACTTACAATGAGCAGTTCTTC.

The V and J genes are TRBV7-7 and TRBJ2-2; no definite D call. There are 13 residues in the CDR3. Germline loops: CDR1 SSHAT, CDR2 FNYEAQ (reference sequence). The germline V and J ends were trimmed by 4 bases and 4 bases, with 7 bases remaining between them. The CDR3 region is CASSSSFTGELFF. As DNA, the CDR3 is TGTGCCAGCAGCTCATCATTCACCGGGGAGCTGTTTTTT.

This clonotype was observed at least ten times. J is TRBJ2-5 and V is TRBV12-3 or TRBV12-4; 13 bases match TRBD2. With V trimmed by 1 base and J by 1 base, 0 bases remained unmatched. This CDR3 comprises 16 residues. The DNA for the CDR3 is TGTGCCAGCAGTTTAGGACTAGCGGGAGGCCAAGAGACCCAGTACTTC. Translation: CASSLGLAGGQETQYF.

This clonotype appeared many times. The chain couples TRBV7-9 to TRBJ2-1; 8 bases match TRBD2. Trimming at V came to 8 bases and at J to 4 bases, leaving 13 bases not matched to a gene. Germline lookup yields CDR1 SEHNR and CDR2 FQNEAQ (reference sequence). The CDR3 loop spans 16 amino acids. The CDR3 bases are TGTGCCAGCGTCCCGCGGGGACTAGAATCATACAATGAGCAGTTCTTC. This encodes CASVPRGLESYNEQFF. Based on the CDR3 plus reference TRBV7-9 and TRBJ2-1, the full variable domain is DTGVSQNPRHKITKRGQNVTFRCDPISEHNRLYWYRQTLGQGPEFLTYFQNEAQLEKSRLLSDRFSAERPKGSFSTLEIQRTEQGDSAMYLCASVPRGLESYNEQFFGPGTRLTVL.

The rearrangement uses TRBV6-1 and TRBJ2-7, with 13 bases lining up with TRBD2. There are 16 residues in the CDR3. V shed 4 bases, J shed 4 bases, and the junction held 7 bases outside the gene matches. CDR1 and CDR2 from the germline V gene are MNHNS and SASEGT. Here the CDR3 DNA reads TGTGCCAGCAGTGGTGGACTAGCGGGAGTTTTGTACGAGCAGTACTTC. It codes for CASSGGLAGVLYEQYF.

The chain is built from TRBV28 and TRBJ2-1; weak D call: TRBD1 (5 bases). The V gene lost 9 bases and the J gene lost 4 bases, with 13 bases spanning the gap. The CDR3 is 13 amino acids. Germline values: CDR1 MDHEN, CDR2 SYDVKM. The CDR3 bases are TGTGCCAGTGATCTTAAGGGGTACAATGAGCAGTTCTTC. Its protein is CASDLKGYNEQFF.

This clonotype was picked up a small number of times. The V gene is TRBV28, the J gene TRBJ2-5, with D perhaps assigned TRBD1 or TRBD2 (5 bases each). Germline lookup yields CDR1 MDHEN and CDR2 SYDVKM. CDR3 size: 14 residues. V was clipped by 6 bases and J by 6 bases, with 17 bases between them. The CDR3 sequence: CASSPPAGGKTQYF. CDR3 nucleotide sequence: TGTGCCAGCAGCCCCCCCGCTGGGGGAAAGACCCAGTACTTC. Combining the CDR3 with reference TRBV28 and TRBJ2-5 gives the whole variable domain DVKVTQSSRYLVKRTGEKVFLECVQDMDHENMFWYRQDPGLGLRLIYFSYDVKMKEKGDIPEGYSVSREKKERFSLILESASTNQTSMYLCASSPPAGGKTQYFGPGTRLLVL.

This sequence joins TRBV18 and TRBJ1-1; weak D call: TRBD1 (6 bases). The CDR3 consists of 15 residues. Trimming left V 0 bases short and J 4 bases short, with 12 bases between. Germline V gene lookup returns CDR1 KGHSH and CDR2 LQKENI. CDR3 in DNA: TGTGCCAGCTCACCACCAGGGGGGCCGGGCACTGAAGCTTTCTTT. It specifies CASSPPGGPGTEAFF.

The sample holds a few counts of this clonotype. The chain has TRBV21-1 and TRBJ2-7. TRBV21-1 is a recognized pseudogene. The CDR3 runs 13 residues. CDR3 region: CASSSGCTYEQYF. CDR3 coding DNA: TGTGCCAGCAGTTCAGGGTGCACCTACGAGCAGTACTTC.

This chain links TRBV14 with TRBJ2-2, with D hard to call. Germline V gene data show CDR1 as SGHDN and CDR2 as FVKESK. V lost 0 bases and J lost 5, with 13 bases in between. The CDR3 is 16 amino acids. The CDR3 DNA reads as TGTGCCAGCAGCCAAGACTCGCGGTACTATACCGGGGAGCTGTTTTTT. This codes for CASSQDSRYYTGELFF.

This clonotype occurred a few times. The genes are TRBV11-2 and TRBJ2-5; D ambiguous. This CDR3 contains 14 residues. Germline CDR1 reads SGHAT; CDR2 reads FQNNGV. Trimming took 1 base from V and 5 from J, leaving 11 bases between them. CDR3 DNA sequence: TGTGCCAGCAGCTTAGCGCAGCTCCGGGAGACCCAGTACTTC. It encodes CASSLAQLRETQYF.

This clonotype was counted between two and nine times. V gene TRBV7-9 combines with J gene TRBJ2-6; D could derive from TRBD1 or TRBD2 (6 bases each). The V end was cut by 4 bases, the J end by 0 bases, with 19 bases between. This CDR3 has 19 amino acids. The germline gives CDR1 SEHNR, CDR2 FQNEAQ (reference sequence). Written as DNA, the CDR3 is TGTGCCAGCAGCTACCAACAGGGAGGACCCGTCTCTGGGGCCAACGTCCTGACTTTC. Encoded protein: CASSYQQGGPVSGANVLTF.

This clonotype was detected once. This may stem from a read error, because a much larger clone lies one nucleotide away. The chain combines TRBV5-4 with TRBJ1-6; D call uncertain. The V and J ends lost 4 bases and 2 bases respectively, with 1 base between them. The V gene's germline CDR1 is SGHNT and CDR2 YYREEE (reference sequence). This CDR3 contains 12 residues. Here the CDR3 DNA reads TGTGCCAGCAGCACCTATAATTCACCCCTCCACTTT. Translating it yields CASSTYNSPLHF.

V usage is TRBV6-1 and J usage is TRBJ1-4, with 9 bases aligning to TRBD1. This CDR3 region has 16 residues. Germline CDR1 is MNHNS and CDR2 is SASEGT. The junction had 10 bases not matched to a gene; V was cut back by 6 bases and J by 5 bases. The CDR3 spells CASSLGQGRGNEKLFF. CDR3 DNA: TGTGCCAGCAGCCTAGGACAGGGGCGAGGAAATGAAAAACTGTTTTTT.

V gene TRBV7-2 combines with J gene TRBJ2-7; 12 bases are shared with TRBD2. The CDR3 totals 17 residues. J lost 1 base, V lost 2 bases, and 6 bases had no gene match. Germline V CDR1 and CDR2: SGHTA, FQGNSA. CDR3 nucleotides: TGTGCCAGCAGCTTACTAGCGGGAGGGCCGGTTTCCTACGAGCAGTACTTC. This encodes CASSLLAGGPVSYEQYF.

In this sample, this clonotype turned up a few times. In nucleotides, the CDR3 is TGCAGTGCAACCGACAGGTCGAATTCACCCCTCCACTTT. Encoded protein: CSATDRSNSPLHF. The chain uses TRBV20-1 and TRBJ1-6; D is possibly TRBD1 (6 bases). CDR3 size: 13 residues. The V end was cut by 6 bases, the J end by 7 bases, with 13 bases between. Germline CDR1 and CDR2: DFQATT and SNEGSKA (reference sequence).

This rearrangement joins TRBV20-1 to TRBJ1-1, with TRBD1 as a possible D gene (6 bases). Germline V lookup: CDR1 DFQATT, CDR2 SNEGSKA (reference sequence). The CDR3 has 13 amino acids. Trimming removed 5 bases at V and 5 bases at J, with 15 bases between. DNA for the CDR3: TGCAGTGCTCCAAGACAGGCGGGGACTGAAGCTTTCTTT. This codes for CSAPRQAGTEAFF.

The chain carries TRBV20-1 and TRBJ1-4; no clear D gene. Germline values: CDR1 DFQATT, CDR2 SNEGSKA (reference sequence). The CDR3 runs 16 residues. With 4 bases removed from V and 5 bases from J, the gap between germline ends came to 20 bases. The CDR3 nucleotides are TGCAGTGCTAAAGCACAGAGGTCAGAACGAAATGAAAAACTGTTTTTT. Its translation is CSAKAQRSERNEKLFF.

The CDR3 reads CSVVADTQYF. In nucleotides, the CDR3 is TGCAGTGTTGTAGCAGATACGCAGTATTTT. The chain joins TRBV20-1 to TRBJ2-3; D is ambiguous. From germline, CDR1 is DFQATT and CDR2 SNEGSKA (reference sequence). V dropped 7 bases and J dropped 4 bases, with 6 bases sitting between them. This CDR3 comprises 10 residues.

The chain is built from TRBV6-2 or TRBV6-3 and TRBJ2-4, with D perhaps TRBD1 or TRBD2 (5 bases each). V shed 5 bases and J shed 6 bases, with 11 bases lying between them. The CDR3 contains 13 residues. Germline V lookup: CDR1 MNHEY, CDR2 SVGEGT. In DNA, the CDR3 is TGTGCCAGCAGTACCGGGGACCCAAACATTCAGTACTTC. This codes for CASSTGDPNIQYF.

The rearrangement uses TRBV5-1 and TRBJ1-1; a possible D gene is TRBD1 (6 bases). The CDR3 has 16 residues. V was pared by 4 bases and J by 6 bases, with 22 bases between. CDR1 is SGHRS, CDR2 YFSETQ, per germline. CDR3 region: CASSLTGGPIDAEAFF. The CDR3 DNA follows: TGCGCCAGCAGCCTGACGGGGGGGCCAATAGACGCTGAAGCTTTCTTT.

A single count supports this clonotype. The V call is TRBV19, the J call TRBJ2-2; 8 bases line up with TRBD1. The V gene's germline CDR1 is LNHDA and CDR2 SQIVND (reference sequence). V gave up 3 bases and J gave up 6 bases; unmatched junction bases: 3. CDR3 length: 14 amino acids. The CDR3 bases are TGTGCCAGTAGTATTCGGACAGGGCCCGGGGAGCTGTTTTTT. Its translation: CASSIRTGPGELFF.

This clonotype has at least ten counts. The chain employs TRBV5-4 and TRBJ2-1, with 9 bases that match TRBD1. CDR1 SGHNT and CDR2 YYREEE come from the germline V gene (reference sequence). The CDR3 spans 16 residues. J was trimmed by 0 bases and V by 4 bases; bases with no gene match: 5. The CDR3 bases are TGTGCCAGCAGCCCGGGGACAGGGAGCTCCTACAATGAGCAGTTCTTC. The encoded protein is CASSPGTGSSYNEQFF.